The following is a T cell receptor (beta chain) sequence with its context. The antigen is unknown. This specimen comes from a study of cytomegalovirus exposure and HLA in healthy donors. Regarding the study as a whole: As was reported, the classifier diagnosed cytomegalovirus status with high specificity and sensitivity. The CMV antigen specificity of a few CMV-associated chains was confirmed through in vitro analysis. The authors enumerated over 150 TCR beta chains as linked to cytomegalovirus.

Trimming removed 5 bases from V and 6 bases from J; junction bases left unmatched: 3. CDR1 and CDR2 (germline): LNHNV, YYDKDF (reference sequence). The CDR3 consists of 14 residues. Assay: immunoSEQ multiplex PCR; the TCRdb copy retains only in-frame clones and omits some. The sample lists about 140,000 clones, approximately 84% seen once, with more than 1.4% in the top ten. The TCR sequence derives from a woman under 40 in good health and CMV-seronegative. The V and J genes are TRBV15 and TRBJ1-6, with 8 bases identical to TRBD1. The sample was PBMCs. CDR3 sequence (DNA): TGTGCCACCAGCCTTACAGGGGGTAATTCACCCCTCCACTTT. Translating gives CATSLTGGNSPLHF.